Listed below are T cell receptor beta chains from one sample, sequenced in a study of T cells expressing NK-cell markers. TCRdb re-called the 5' RACE reads and gives one entry per CDR3 protein, without DNA. The sample has around 550,000 distinct CDR3 sequences. Sequences were obtained from blood T cells: a sorted CD56 or NKG2C T cell subset, CD4+ or CD8+ T cells, or bulk PBMC T cells (not recorded which). The receptors were gathered from a man younger than 35 in good health. Both conserved end residues are part of each CDR3. Each record gives: V gene, J gene, CDR3 protein.

TRBV7-8	TRBJ2-3	CASSLRPEAADTQYF
TRBV12-3/TRBV12-4	TRBJ2-2	CASSLSGIATGELFF
TRBV20-1	TRBJ2-7	CSARSGYEQYF
TRBV12-3/TRBV12-4	TRBJ2-2	CASGLAGITGELFF
TRBV6-1	TRBJ2-1	CASSEVGLAETRSYNEQFF
TRBV2	TRBJ2-5	CASSFSAIPQETQYF
TRBV18	TRBJ1-1	CASSPRGRGAHTEAFF
TRBV20-1	TRBJ1-1	CSARGSPMNTEAFF
TRBV12-3/TRBV12-4	TRBJ2-6	CASSKREAGANVLTF
TRBV6-1	TRBJ2-5	CASCTFGIQETQYF
TRBV20-1	TRBJ2-7	CSARGLAGQREQYF
TRBV28	TRBJ2-3	CASGGPTDTQYF
TRBV7-2	TRBJ2-1	CASSLASGRADQFF
TRBV3-1	TRBJ2-2	CASRSKGANTGELFF
TRBV15	TRBJ1-1	CATSREEGTEAFF
TRBV11-3	TRBJ2-2	CASSNRDRGFTGELFF
TRBV6-5	TRBJ2-5	CASSYSPDSFQETQYF
TRBV2	TRBJ1-1	CASSDEQLNTEAFF
TRBV12-3/TRBV12-4	TRBJ2-1	CASNRRDRDYNEQFF
TRBV4-3	TRBJ2-5	CASSQGQGRETQYF
TRBV2	TRBJ2-5	CASMVPRDQETQYF
TRBV6-9	TRBJ2-1	CASSYSGTGDSYNEQFF
TRBV5-5	TRBJ2-1	CASSFLVSSYNEQFF
TRBV20-1	TRBJ2-7	CSAGSRTGVYEQYF
TRBV4-1	TRBJ2-6	CASSQGDQTSGANVLTF
TRBV5-1	TRBJ2-1	CASSPRGQLGLDNYNEQFF
TRBV28	TRBJ2-1	CASVRWGHEQFF
TRBV4-2	TRBJ2-2	CASSSLAEDTGELFF
TRBV20-1	TRBJ2-5	CSAREGPLAQYF
TRBV5-6	TRBJ2-7	CASSSGTHLGEQYF
TRBV29-1	TRBJ2-1	CSAAGTSFWDNEQFF
TRBV6-2/TRBV6-3	TRBJ2-2	CATVAGTSGTRVTGELFF